What follows is one T cell receptor (beta chain) and its context. Its antigen is undetermined. The data were taken from a study of CD8 T cell repertoires and HIV-1 epitope variants. Study in general: Each of Twenty-five Gag and Nef epitope peptides stimulated a separate culture. Tested: three Gag epitope families, Nef HW9 and YT9.

Measured with immunoSEQ multiplex PCR; TCRdb has only the in-frame clones, and not every one. The repertoire holds about 2,500 clones, with about 68% as singletons. Germline values: CDR1 WSHSY, CDR2 SAAADI. The CDR3 is 15 residues long. Trimming took 3 bases from V and 3 from J; bases not matched to a gene: 4. Sequencing used cultured CD8+ T cells derived from PBMCs. The receptor's source is a male donor with HIV. J is TRBJ2-3 and V is TRBV10-2, with 9 bases fitting TRBD2. The CDR3: CASSETLAGTDTQYF. Written as DNA, the CDR3 is TGCGCCAGCAGTGAAACGCTAGCGGGGACAGATACGCAGTATTTT.